A selection of T cell receptor beta chains follows, all from one sample in a study of cytomegalovirus exposure and HLA in healthy donors. Profiled with immunoSEQ multiplex PCR; TCRdb holds only in-frame clones, not every one. The data hold roughly 80,000 clones, with 85% to 95% observed a single time. Input material: PBMCs. The source is a man between 18 and 29 years old in good health and CMV-seronegative. The CDR3 runs from the conserved cysteine through the conserved F or W. D genes are given only for firm matches. A clone size is listed for some rows: how often the clone was seen (once, few, many), or a class if it is expanded.

V gene	D gene	J gene	clone size	CDR3 protein	CDR3 DNA
TRBV5-1	.	TRBJ1-4	.	CASSLGDSSTNEKLFF	TGCGCCAGCAGCTTGGGAGACTCTTCAACTAATGAAAAACTGTTTTTT
TRBV7-9	TRBD1	TRBJ2-7	.	CASSFSGQGTHEQYF	TGTGCCAGCAGCTTTTCAGGACAGGGGACTCACGAGCAGTACTTC
TRBV27	TRBD2	TRBJ2-5	.	CASSFGGWETQYF	TGTGCCAGCAGTTTCGGGGGGTGGGAGACCCAGTACTTC
TRBV7-2	.	TRBJ2-7	.	CASTPDRTSYEQYF	TGTGCCAGCACCCCAGACAGAACTTCCTACGAGCAGTACTTC
TRBV6-6	.	TRBJ1-2	.	CASSYSSYGYTF	TGTGCCAGCAGTTACTCCTCTTATGGCTACACCTTC
TRBV2	TRBD1	TRBJ1-5	.	CASRDGQGLRQPQHF	TGTGCCAGCAGAGACGGACAGGGGTTGAGGCAGCCCCAGCATTTT
TRBV30	.	TRBJ2-5	.	CAWSVLQETQYF	TGTGCCTGGAGTGTACTACAAGAGACCCAGTACTTC
TRBV6-5	.	TRBJ2-7	.	CATRRGPTYEQYF	TGTGCTACCCGGCGGGGGCCTACCTACGAGCAGTACTTC
TRBV4-1	.	TRBJ1-1	once	CASSPPQYRTNTEAFF	TGCGCCAGCAGCCCCCCGCAGTACAGGACGAACACTGAAGCTTTCTTT
TRBV19	.	TRBJ1-5	few	CASRARTAISNQPQHF	TGTGCCAGTAGGGCACGGACAGCCATTAGCAATCAGCCCCAGCATTTT
TRBV6-1	TRBD2	TRBJ2-7	.	CASSEAVGLAGGGEQYF	TGTGCCAGCAGTGAAGCGGTAGGACTAGCGGGAGGTGGCGAGCAGTACTTC
TRBV19	TRBD2	TRBJ2-5	.	CASSILRLAGEETQYF	TGTGCCAGTAGTATTCTAAGACTAGCGGGAGAAGAGACCCAGTACTTC
TRBV6-1	.	TRBJ1-4	.	CASNQAGRGNEKLFF	TGTGCCAGCAACCAGGCGGGACGGGGTAATGAAAAACTGTTTTTT
TRBV5-1	.	TRBJ2-7	.	CASSVTGYEQYF	TGCGCCAGCAGCGTCACAGGCTACGAGCAGTACTTC
TRBV11-3	TRBD1	TRBJ2-5	.	CASGLVRTGSRETQYF	TGTGCCAGCGGCCTGGTCCGGACAGGGAGCCGAGAGACCCAGTACTTC
TRBV6-6	TRBD1	TRBJ1-5	.	CASTHRGSQPQHF	TGTGCCAGCACCCACAGGGGATCTCAGCCCCAGCATTTT
TRBV27	TRBD1	TRBJ1-6	.	CASSLLDRGNSPLHF	TGTGCCAGCAGTCTCCTCGACAGGGGGAATTCACCCCTCCACTTT
TRBV27	TRBD2	TRBJ2-3	once	CASSLGLAADTQYF	TGTGCCAGCAGTTTGGGACTAGCGGCAGATACGCAGTATTTT
TRBV20-1	.	TRBJ1-2	.	CSARREGGYTF	TGCAGTGCTAGGAGGGAGGGTGGCTACACCTTC
TRBV10-2	TRBD1	TRBJ2-7	once	CASSEFAGGYEQYF	TGCGCCAGCAGTGAGTTCGCAGGGGGCTACGAGCAGTACTTC
TRBV5-8	.	TRBJ1-1	.	CASSSPTQLNTEAFF	TGTGCCAGCAGCTCACCGACACAGTTGAACACTGAAGCTTTCTTT
TRBV5-1	.	TRBJ1-3	.	CASSPGQLSGNTIYF	TGCGCCAGCTCTCCTGGACAGCTTTCTGGAAACACCATATATTTT
TRBV29-1	.	TRBJ2-5	.	CSVESHRETQYF	TGCAGCGTTGAATCTCATCGGGAGACCCAGTACTTC
TRBV5-1	TRBD1	TRBJ2-4	.	CASSLARGNIQYF	TGCGCCAGCAGCTTGGCCAGGGGGAACATTCAGTACTTC